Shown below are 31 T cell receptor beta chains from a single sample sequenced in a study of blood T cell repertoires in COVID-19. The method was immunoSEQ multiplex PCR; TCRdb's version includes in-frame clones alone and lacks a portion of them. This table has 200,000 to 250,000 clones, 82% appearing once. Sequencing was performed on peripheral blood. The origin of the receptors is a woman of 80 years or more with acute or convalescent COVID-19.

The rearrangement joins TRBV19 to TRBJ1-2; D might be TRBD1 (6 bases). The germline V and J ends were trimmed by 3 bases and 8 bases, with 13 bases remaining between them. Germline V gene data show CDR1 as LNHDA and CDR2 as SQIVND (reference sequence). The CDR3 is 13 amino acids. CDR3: CASSMPAGDGYTF. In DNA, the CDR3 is TGTGCCAGTAGTATGCCCGCAGGGGACGGCTACACCTTC.

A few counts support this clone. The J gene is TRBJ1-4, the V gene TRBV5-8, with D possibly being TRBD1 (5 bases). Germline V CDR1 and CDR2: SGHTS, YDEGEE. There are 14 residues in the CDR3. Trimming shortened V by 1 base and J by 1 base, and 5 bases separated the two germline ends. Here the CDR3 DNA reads TGTGCCAGCAGCTTGCAGGGAACTAATGAAAAACTGTTTTTT. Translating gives CASSLQGTNEKLFF.

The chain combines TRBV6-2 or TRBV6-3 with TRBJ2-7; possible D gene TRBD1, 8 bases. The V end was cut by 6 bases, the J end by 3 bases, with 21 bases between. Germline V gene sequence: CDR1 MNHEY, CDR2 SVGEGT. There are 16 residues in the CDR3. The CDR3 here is CASSPLRTGGGYEQYF. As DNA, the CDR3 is TGTGCCAGCAGCCCTCTTCGTACAGGGGGGGGCTACGAGCAGTACTTC.

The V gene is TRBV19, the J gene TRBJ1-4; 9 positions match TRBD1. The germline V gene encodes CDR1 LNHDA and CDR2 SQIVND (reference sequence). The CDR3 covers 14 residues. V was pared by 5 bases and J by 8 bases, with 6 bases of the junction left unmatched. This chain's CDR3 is CASSLGQGTEKLFF. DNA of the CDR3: TGTGCCAGTAGTCTGGGACAGGGAACCGAAAAACTGTTTTTT.

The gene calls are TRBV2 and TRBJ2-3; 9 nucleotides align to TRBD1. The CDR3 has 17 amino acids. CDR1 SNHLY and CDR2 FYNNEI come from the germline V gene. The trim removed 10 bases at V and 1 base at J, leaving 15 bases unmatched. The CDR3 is CANSRLRQGERTDTQYF. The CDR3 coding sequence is TGTGCCAACTCACGACTTAGACAGGGGGAACGCACAGATACGCAGTATTTT.

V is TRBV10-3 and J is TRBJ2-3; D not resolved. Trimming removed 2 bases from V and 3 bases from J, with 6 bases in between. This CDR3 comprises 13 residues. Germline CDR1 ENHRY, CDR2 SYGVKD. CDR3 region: CAISEGETDTQYF. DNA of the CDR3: TGTGCCATCAGTGAGGGAGAGACAGATACGCAGTATTTT.

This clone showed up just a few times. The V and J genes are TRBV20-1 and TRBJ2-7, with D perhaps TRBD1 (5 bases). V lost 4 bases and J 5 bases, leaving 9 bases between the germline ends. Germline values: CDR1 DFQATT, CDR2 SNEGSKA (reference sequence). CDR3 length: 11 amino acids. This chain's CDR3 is CSATSGHEQYF. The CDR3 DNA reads TGCAGTGCTACCTCAGGGCACGAGCAGTACTTC.

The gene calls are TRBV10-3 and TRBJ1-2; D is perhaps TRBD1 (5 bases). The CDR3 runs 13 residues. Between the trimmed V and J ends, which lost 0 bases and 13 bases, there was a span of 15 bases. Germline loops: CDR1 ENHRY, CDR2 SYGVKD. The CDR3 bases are TGTGCCATCAGTGAGTCGGTACAGGCCGAGGCCACCTTC. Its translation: CAISESVQAEATF.

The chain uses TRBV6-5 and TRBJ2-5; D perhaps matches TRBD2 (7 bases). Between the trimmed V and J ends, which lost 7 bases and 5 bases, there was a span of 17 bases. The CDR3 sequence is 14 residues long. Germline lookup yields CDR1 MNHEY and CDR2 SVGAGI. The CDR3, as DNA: TGTGCCAGCATGTACAGGGAGGGTTTCGAGACCCAGTACTTC. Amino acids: CASMYREGFETQYF.

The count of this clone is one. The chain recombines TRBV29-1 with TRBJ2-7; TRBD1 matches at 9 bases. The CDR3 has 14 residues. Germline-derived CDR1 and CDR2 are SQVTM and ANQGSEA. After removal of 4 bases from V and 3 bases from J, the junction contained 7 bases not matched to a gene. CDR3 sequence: CSVARGQGNYEQYF. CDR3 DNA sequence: TGCAGCGTTGCCCGGGGACAGGGTAACTACGAGCAGTACTTC.

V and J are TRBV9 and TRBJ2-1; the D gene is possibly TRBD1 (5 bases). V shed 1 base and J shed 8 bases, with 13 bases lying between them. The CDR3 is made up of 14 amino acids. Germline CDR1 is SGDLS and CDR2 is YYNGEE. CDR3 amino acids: CASSVSQGRHEQFF. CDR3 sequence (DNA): TGTGCCAGCAGCGTATCGCAGGGTAGGCATGAGCAGTTCTTC.

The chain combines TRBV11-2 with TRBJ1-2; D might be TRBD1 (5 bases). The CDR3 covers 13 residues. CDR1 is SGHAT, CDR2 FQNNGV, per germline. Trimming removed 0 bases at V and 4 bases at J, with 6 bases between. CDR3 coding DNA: TGTGCCAGCAGCTTAGATGGGGCCTATGGCTACACCTTC. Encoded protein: CASSLDGAYGYTF.

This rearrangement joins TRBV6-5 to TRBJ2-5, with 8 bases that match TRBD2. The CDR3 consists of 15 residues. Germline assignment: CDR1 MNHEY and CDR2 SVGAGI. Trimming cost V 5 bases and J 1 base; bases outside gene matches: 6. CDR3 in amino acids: CASSPPSGGQETQYF. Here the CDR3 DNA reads TGTGCCAGCAGTCCCCCGAGCGGGGGCCAAGAGACCCAGTACTTC.

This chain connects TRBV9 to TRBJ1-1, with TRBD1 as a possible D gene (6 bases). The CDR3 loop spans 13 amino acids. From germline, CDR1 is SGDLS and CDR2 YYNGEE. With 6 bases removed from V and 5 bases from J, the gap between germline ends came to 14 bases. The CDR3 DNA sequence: TGTGCCAGCACCGGTAGGGGGGGAACTGAAGCTTTCTTT. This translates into CASTGRGGTEAFF.

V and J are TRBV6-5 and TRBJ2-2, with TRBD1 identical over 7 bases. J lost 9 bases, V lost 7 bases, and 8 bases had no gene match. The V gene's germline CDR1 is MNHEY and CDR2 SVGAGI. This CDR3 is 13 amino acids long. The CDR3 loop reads CASTLHRGRELFF. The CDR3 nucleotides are TGTGCCAGCACCCTTCACAGGGGCCGGGAGCTGTTTTTT.

CDR3 residues: CASSQGGASGANVLTF. The CDR3 nucleotides are TGTGCCAGCAGCCAAGGCGGGGCGTCCGGGGCCAACGTCCTGACTTTC. This rearrangement joins TRBV4-2 to TRBJ2-6, with TRBD2 as a possible D gene (6 bases). V lost 1 base to trimming and J lost 4 bases, with 11 bases between them. This CDR3 is 16 amino acids long. CDR1 is LGHNA, CDR2 YNFKEQ, per germline.

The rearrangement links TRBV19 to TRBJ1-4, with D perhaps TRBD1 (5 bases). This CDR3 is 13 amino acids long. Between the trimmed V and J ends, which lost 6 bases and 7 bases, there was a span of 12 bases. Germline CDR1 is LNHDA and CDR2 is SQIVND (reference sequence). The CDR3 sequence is CASSEQGGEKLFF. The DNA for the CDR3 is TGTGCCAGTAGCGAGCAGGGCGGTGAAAAACTGTTTTTT.

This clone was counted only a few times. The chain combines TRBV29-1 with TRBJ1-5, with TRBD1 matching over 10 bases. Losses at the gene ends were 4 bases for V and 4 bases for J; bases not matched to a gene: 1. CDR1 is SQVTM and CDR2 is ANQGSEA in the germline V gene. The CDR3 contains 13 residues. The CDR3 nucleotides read TGCAGCGTTGGGGACAGGGGTAATCAGCCCCAGCATTTT. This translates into CSVGDRGNQPQHF.

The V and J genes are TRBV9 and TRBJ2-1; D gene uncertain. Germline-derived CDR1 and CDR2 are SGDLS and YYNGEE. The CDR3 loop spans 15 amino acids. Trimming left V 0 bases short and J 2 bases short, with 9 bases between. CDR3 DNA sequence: TGTGCCAGCAGCGTAGGTGACTCTACCTACAATGAGCAGTTCTTC. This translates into CASSVGDSTYNEQFF.

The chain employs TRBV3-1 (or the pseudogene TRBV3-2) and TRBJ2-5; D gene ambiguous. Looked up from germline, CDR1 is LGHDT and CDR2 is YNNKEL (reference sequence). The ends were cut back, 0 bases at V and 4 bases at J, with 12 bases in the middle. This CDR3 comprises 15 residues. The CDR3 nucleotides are TGTGCCAGCAGCCAAGATCCGGCAGGCCGAGAGACCCAGTACTTC. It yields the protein CASSQDPAGRETQYF.

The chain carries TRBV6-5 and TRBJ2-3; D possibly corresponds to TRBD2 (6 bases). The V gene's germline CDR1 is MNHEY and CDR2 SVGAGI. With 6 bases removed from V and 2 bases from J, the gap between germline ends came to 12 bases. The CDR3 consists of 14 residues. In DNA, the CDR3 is TGTGCCAGCAGGGTAGCGGCAAACACAGATACGCAGTATTTT. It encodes CASRVAANTDTQYF.

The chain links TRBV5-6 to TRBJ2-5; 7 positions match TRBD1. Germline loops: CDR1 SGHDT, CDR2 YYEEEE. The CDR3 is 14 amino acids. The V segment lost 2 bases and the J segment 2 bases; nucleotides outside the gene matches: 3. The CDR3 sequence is CASSFGQEQETQYF. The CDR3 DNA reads TGTGCCAGCAGCTTCGGACAGGAGCAAGAGACCCAGTACTTC.

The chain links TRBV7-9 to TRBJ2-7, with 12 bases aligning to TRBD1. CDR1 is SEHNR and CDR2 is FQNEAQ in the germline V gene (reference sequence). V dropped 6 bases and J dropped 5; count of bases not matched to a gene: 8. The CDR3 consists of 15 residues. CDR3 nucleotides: TGTGCCAGCAGTACCGGGACAGGGGGCTTGGACGAGCAGTACTTC. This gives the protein CASSTGTGGLDEQYF.

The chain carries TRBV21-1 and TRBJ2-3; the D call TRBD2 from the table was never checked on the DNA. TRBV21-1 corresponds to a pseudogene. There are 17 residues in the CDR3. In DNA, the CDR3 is TGTGCCAGCAGCACGCCTCCCCTAGCGGGGGGGCCGGGTACGCAGTATTTT. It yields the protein CASSTPPLAGGPGTQYF.

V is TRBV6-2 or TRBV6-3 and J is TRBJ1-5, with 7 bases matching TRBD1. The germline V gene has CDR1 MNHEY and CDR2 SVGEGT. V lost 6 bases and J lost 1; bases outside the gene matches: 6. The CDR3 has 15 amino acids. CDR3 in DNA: TGTGCCAGCAGCCCTACAGGGGTCAGCAATCAGCCCCAGCATTTT. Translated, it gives CASSPTGVSNQPQHF.

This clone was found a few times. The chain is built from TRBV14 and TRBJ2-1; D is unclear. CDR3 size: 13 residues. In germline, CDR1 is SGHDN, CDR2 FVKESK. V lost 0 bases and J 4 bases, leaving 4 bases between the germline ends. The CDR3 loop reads CASSQDRYNEQFF. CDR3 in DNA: TGTGCCAGCAGCCAAGATCGGTACAATGAGCAGTTCTTC.

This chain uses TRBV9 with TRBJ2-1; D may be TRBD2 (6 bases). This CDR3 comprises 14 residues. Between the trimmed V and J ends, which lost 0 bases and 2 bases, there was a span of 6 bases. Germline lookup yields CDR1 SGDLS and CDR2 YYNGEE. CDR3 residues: CASSVAGAYNEQFF. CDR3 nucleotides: TGTGCCAGCAGCGTAGCGGGGGCCTACAATGAGCAGTTCTTC.

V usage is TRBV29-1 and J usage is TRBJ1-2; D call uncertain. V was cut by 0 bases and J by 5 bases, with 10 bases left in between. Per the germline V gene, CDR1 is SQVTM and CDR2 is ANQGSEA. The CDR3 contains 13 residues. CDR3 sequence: CSVEDPGGYGYTF. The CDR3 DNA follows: TGCAGCGTTGAAGATCCAGGAGGGTATGGCTACACCTTC.

CDR3 coding DNA: TGTGCCAGCAGCCTAGTGGGACAGGGGGCCCTGGGCTATGGCTACACCTTC. Translation gives CASSLVGQGALGYGYTF. The chain carries TRBV9 and TRBJ1-2, with 12 positions matching TRBD1. Unmatched junction bases numbered 11, after V lost 4 bases and J lost 4 bases. Germline lookup yields CDR1 SGDLS and CDR2 YYNGEE. The CDR3 extends over 17 amino acids.

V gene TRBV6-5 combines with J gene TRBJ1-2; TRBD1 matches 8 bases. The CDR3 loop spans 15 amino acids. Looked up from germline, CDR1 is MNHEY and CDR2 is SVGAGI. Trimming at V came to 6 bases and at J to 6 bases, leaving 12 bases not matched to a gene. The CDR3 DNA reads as TGTGCCAGCAGCCCCGCTGACAGGGGACGAGATGGCTACACCTTC. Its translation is CASSPADRGRDGYTF.

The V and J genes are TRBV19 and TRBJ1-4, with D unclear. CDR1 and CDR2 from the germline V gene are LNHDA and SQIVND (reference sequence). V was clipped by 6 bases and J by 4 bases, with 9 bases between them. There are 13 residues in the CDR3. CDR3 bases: TGTGCCAGTAGCGGGATGAGTAATGAAAAACTGTTTTTT. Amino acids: CASSGMSNEKLFF.